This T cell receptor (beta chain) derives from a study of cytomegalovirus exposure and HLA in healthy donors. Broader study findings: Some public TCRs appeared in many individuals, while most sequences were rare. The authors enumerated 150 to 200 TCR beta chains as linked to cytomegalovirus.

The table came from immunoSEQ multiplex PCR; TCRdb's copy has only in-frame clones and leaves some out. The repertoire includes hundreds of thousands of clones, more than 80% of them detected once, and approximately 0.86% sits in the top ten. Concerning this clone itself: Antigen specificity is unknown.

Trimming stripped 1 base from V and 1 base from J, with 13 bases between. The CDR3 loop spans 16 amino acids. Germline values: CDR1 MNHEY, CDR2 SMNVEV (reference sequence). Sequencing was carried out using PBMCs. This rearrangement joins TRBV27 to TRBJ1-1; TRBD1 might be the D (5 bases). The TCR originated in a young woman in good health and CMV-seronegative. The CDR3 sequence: CASSLWAGGRNTEAFF. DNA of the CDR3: TGTGCCAGCAGTTTATGGGCTGGGGGGAGGAACACTGAAGCTTTCTTT.